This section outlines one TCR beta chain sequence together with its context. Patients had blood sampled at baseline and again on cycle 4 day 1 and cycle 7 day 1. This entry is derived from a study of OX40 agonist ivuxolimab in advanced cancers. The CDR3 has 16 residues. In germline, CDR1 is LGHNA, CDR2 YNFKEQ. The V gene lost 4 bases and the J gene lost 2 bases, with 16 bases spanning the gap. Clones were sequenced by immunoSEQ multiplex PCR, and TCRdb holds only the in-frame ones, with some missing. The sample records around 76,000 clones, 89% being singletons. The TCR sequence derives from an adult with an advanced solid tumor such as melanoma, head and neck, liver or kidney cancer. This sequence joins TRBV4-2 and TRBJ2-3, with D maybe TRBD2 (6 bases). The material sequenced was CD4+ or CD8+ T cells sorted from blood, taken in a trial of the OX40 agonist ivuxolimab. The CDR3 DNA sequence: TGTGCCAGCAGCCCAAGCAGAGGCGGGATCACAGATACGCAGTATTTT. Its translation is CASSPSRGGITDTQYF.